This T cell receptor (beta chain) was recorded in a study of T cell responses to AZD1222 COVID-19 vaccine. Turning to the study itself: Pooling of second doses given at about 4 or about 12 weeks was done.

Notes on the study in general: The peak T cell response came first, and repertoires were sampled only after it. Only 5 or 6 AZD1222 recipients were seropositive at baseline. Unmutated regions of variants are reportedly targeted by nearly half of spike-specific TCRs.

A note on this clone: Antigen unknown.

Germline CDR1 MNHEY, CDR2 SVGAGI. This CDR3 comprises 11 residues. V trimming: 3 bases; J trimming: 12 bases; junction bases outside the gene matches: 4. The data were produced by immunoSEQ multiplex PCR, yet TCRdb's version contains in-frame clones alone and is incomplete. The profile shows 95,000 to 150,000 clones, 70% to 90% of them singletons. The rearrangement joins TRBV6-5 to TRBJ2-7; TRBD2 matches at 8 bases. Sequences were derived from peripheral blood, sampled on day 0 of AZD1222 vaccination. This TCR derives from an adult in good health. CDR3 sequence (DNA): TGTGCCAGCAGTTATGGACTAGCAACGTACTTC. Residues: CASSYGLATYF.